The 22 T cell receptor beta chains listed next were all sequenced from one sample in a study of blood T cells in healthy people across ages. It was with a sample-barcoded 5' primer and a J-beta primer mix that a second PCR of about 7 to 12 cycles was run. TCRdb reanalysed the 5' RACE reads using MiXCR and keeps one entry per CDR3 protein. The data show 1.6 million or so distinct CDR3 sequences, around 36% seen once. The sequencing input was blood. These receptors originate from a woman in her thirties in good health.

The chain is built from TRBV12-3 or TRBV12-4 and TRBJ2-3; D is possibly TRBD1 or TRBD2 (7 bases each). V was trimmed by 4 bases and J by 5 bases, leaving 13 bases between them. There are 14 residues in the CDR3. Written as DNA, the CDR3 is TGTGCCAGCAGTTCGAGCAGGGGGGGAGATACGCAGTATTTT. It is translated as CASSSSRGGDTQYF.

This clonotype appeared once. The chain's CDR3 is CASRPWTGTYEQYF. Here the CDR3 DNA reads TGCGCCAGCAGGCCCTGGACGGGGACCTACGAGCAGTACTTC. This chain joins TRBV4-1 and TRBJ2-7; TRBD2 is a possible D gene (5 bases). CDR1 MGHRA and CDR2 YSYEKL come from the germline V gene. This CDR3 comprises 14 residues. The V gene lost 6 bases and the J gene lost 2 bases, with 14 bases spanning the gap.

This clonotype has more than one count but fewer than ten. The chain combines TRBV15 with TRBJ1-2; possible D gene TRBD1, 5 bases. Trimming removed 0 bases at V and 5 bases at J, with 13 bases between. Germline V gene data show CDR1 as LNHNV and CDR2 as YYDKDF (reference sequence). This CDR3 contains 15 residues. Written as DNA, the CDR3 is TGTGCCACCAGCAGAGACAGGGAAAGGGTATATGGCTACACCTTC. Translation gives CATSRDRERVYGYTF.

This sequence joins TRBV3-1 and TRBJ1-5; D gene ambiguous. The CDR3 runs 14 residues. From germline, CDR1 is LGHDT and CDR2 YNNKEL (reference sequence). Between the trimmed V and J ends, which lost 1 base and 9 bases, there was a span of 13 bases. The CDR3 nucleotides are TGTGCCAGCAGCCAAGGGACCGCGGCGTGGCCCCAGCATTTT. It codes for CASSQGTAAWPQHF.

In regard to this clonotype: Germline and junction disagree at one end, which may indicate a read error. The CDR3 coding sequence is TGCAGTGCTAGTGCTAAGAACATTCGGTACTTC. Its protein is CSASAKNIRYF. This rearrangement joins TRBV20-1 to TRBJ2-4; D not resolved. The germline gives CDR1 DFQATT, CDR2 SNEGSKA (reference sequence). This CDR3 is 11 amino acids long.

This clonotype was observed a handful of times. J is TRBJ1-1 and V is TRBV12-3 or TRBV12-4, with D hard to call. Trimming removed 5 bases from V and 2 bases from J, with 12 bases in between. The CDR3 is 14 amino acids. The CDR3 nucleotides read TGTGCCAGCAGTCCCTTTACGTCCAACACTGAAGCTTTCTTT. This sequence encodes CASSPFTSNTEAFF.

In the case of this clonotype: Being one base from a much bigger clone, this may be a read error. This chain joins TRBV29-1 and TRBJ1-2, with D perhaps matching TRBD1 (5 bases). Deletions cut 6 bases from V and 3 bases from J, with 17 bases between. Germline assignment: CDR1 SQVTM and CDR2 ANQGSEA. The CDR3 spans 14 residues. The CDR3: CSVRQRRGDYGYTF. CDR3 bases: TGCAGCGTCCGACAGAGGCGCGGGGACTATGGCTACACCTTC.

Comment on this clonotype: A read error may explain this, as a much larger clone is one base away. CDR3 in amino acids: CASSPLLAVQESQYF. The CDR3 DNA reads as TGTGCCAGCAGCCCCCTCTTAGCGGTGCAAGAGTCCCAGTACTTC. The rearrangement uses TRBV14 and TRBJ2-5; D is perhaps TRBD2 (6 bases). The CDR3 is 15 amino acids. From germline, CDR1 is SGHDN and CDR2 FVKESK.

This clonotype showed up just a few times. The chain is built from TRBV20-1 and TRBJ2-7; 9 nucleotides agree with TRBD2. The trim removed 1 base at V and 7 bases at J, leaving 11 bases unmatched. CDR1 is DFQATT and CDR2 is SNEGSKA in the germline V gene (reference sequence). This CDR3 comprises 15 residues. The CDR3 loop is CSARAPAGGPTEQYF. The CDR3 coding sequence is TGCAGTGCTAGAGCCCCAGCGGGAGGTCCCACGGAGCAGTACTTC.

This clonotype came up a few times. The CDR3 sequence is CASSPGQGLVYGYTF. The CDR3 nucleotides are TGTGCCAGCAGTCCTGGGCAGGGCCTCGTCTATGGCTACACCTTC. This sequence joins TRBV27 and TRBJ1-2; a possible D gene is TRBD1 (5 bases). Germline CDR1 is MNHEY and CDR2 is SMNVEV (reference sequence). V lost 5 bases, J lost 4 bases, and 17 bases lay in between. CDR3 length: 15 residues.

This clonotype has only a few counts. The chain combines TRBV5-1 with TRBJ2-7; 10 bases fit TRBD1. The length of the CDR3 is 13 residues. Germline-derived CDR1 and CDR2 are SGHRS and YFSETQ. Losses at the gene ends were 4 bases for V and 9 bases for J; bases not matched to a gene: 7. The CDR3 is CASSPTGGSGQYF. CDR3 nucleotide sequence: TGCGCCAGCAGCCCGACAGGGGGCAGCGGGCAGTACTTC.

The chain recombines TRBV7-2 with TRBJ1-2, with a weak D call TRBD1 (6 bases). Between the trimmed V and J ends, which lost 5 bases and 7 bases, there was a span of 11 bases. CDR3 length equals 12 residues. From germline, CDR1 is SGHTA and CDR2 FQGNSA. In DNA form, the CDR3 reads TGTGCCAGCAGCCGGGACATCGGTGGCTACACCTTC. This encodes CASSRDIGGYTF.

This chain connects TRBV14 to TRBJ2-5; 12 bases are shared with TRBD2. J lost 3 bases, V lost 1 base, and 0 bases had no gene match. This CDR3 is built from 15 residues. Germline loops: CDR1 SGHDN, CDR2 FVKESK. The CDR3 region is CASSQGTSGKETQYF. The DNA for the CDR3 is TGTGCCAGCAGCCAAGGGACTAGCGGGAAAGAGACCCAGTACTTC.

The CDR3 DNA follows: TGTGCCAGCAGCCTAGGTCCCACCAATCAGCCCCAGCATTTT. Residues: CASSLGPTNQPQHF. This chain uses TRBV7-9 with TRBJ1-5; no reliable D call. CDR3 length: 14 amino acids. Trimming removed 5 bases from V and 3 bases from J, with 11 bases in between. Germline V lookup: CDR1 SEHNR, CDR2 FQNEAQ (reference sequence).

V and J are TRBV25-1 and TRBJ1-6; D is unresolved. Germline values: CDR1 MGHDK, CDR2 SYGVNS. The CDR3 spans 14 residues. With 0 bases removed from V and 5 bases from J, the gap between germline ends came to 5 bases. This chain's CDR3 is CASSEYIDNSPLHF. For the CDR3, the DNA is TGTGCCAGCAGTGAATATATAGATAATTCACCCCTCCACTTT.

The rearrangement uses TRBV2 and TRBJ2-3; tentative D call: TRBD1 (6 bases). The CDR3 has 14 residues. Germline loops: CDR1 SNHLY, CDR2 FYNNEI. V lost 6 bases and J lost 2, with 12 bases in between. CDR3 residues: CASRDGQNTDTQYF. Here the CDR3 DNA reads TGTGCCAGCAGGGACGGACAGAACACAGATACGCAGTATTTT.

V gene TRBV18 combines with J gene TRBJ1-5; TRBD1 is a possible D gene (5 bases). Trimming cost V 2 bases and J 4 bases, with 18 bases left between them. CDR3 size: 17 residues. Germline V gene lookup returns CDR1 KGHSH and CDR2 LQKENI. The CDR3 here is CASSPAGSGPRNQPQHF. In DNA form, the CDR3 reads TGTGCCAGCTCACCAGCAGGGTCGGGTCCTAGGAATCAGCCCCAGCATTTT. The full variable domain, in which reference TRBV18 and TRBJ1-5 provide the parts outside the CDR3, is NAGVMQNPRHLVRRRGQEARLRCSPMKGHSHVYWYRQLPEEGLKFMVYLQKENIIDESGMPKERFSAEFPKEGPSILRIQQVVRGDSAAYFCASSPAGSGPRNQPQHFGDGTRLSIL.

V usage is TRBV20-1 and J usage is TRBJ2-5, with 9 positions matching TRBD2. This CDR3 is 13 amino acids long. CDR1 is DFQATT, CDR2 SNEGSKA, per germline (reference sequence). CDR3 bases: TGCAGAAAGCGGGGGGTCCACCAAGAGACCCAGTACTTC. It encodes CRKRGVHQETQYF.

As concerns this clonotype: It may be a read error: a sequence one base away is much more abundant. This rearrangement joins TRBV12-3 or TRBV12-4 to TRBJ1-2; TRBD1 matches 7 bases. This CDR3 spans 13 amino acids. V gave up 5 bases and J gave up 3 bases; unmatched junction bases: 3. CDR3 DNA: TGTGCCAGCAGTATGACAGGGTACTATGGCTACACCTTC. It specifies CASSMTGYYGYTF.

This clonotype was seen more than once but under ten times. The V gene is TRBV12-3 or TRBV12-4, the J gene TRBJ1-5; no firm D call. V lost 6 bases, J lost 8 bases, and 14 bases lay in between. The CDR3 has 13 residues. The CDR3, as DNA: TGTGCCAGCAGCCCGAGGGCCCCCAAGCCCCAGCATTTT. Translated: CASSPRAPKPQHF.

On this clonotype itself: Since a much larger clone is just one base distant, this may be a read error. The rearrangement joins TRBV7-2 to TRBJ2-7; D not resolved. The CDR3 is 14 residues long. The germline V gene has CDR1 SGHTA and CDR2 FQGNSA. CDR3 bases: TGTGCCAGCAGCTTAGAACGGCACTCCTGCGAGCAGTACTTC. Its translation is CASSLERHSCEQYF.

V and J are TRBV5-1 and TRBJ2-7; 8 nucleotides match TRBD2. The CDR3 loop spans 15 amino acids. The trim removed 0 bases at V and 5 bases at J, leaving 7 bases unmatched. Germline values: CDR1 SGHRS, CDR2 YFSETQ. The DNA of the CDR3 is TGCGCCAGCAGCTTGGGGGGCCTAGCGGGCCACGAGCAGTACTTC. This sequence encodes CASSLGGLAGHEQYF.